The sequence of this T cell receptor beta chain was determined in a study of cytomegalovirus exposure and HLA in healthy donors. Study in general: A data release that came early held approximately 85 million unique TCRs from HLA-typed donors.

Germline CDR1 and CDR2: WNHNN and SYGVQD (reference sequence). This CDR3 has 15 residues. J lost 0 bases, V lost 4 bases, and 4 bases had no gene match. The PCR was carried out with 60 Vbeta primers and 13 Jbeta primers. Sequencing was performed with immunoSEQ multiplex PCR; in TCRdb, only in-frame clones are kept and a portion is missing. The sample contains more than 200,000 clones, 60% to 85% of which appear only once. V usage is TRBV10-1 and J usage is TRBJ2-3; 7 positions agree with TRBD2. The sequenced sample was PBMCs. The TCR originated in a man between 40 and 49 years old in good health and CMV-seronegative. CDR3 region: CASSVAGVSTDTQYF. Here the CDR3 DNA reads TGCGCCAGCAGTGTGGCGGGAGTAAGCACAGATACGCAGTATTTT.